A single sample is the source of the 11 T cell receptor beta chains below, sequenced in a study of regulatory T cells in long-lasting Graves disease. Documented time point: persistent/refractory GD, antithyroid drugs over 5 years with positive TRAb. TCR sequences were obtained from RNA taken from PBMCs. To make TCR beta libraries, researchers used iRepertoire HTBI primers and Arm-PCR of CDR3 regions. TCRdb passed the multiplex PCR reads through MiXCR, listing each CDR3 protein once. The sample has roughly 300,000 distinct CDR3 sequences; roughly 21% are singletons. Sequencing used peripheral blood mononuclear cells (PBMCs), obtained when the disease was refractory, from a patient treated with antithyroid drugs. The receptor source for this set is a female donor with Graves disease.

This clonotype has just a few counts. CDR3 DNA: TGCAGCGTCCTCCCGGTTGGCTATGGCTACACCTTC. As protein: CSVLPVGYGYTF. The chain links TRBV29-1 to TRBJ1-2; no definite D call. Trimming removed 6 bases from V and 4 bases from J, with 12 bases in between. The CDR3 is 12 residues long. Germline values: CDR1 SQVTM, CDR2 ANQGSEA. The variable domain in full, with the rest retrieved from reference TRBV29-1 and TRBJ1-2, is SAVISQKPSRDICQRGTSLTIQCQVDSQVTMMFWYRQQPGQSLTLIATANQGSEATYESGFVIDKFPISRPNLTFSTLTVSNMSPEDSSIYLCSVLPVGYGYTFGSGTRLTVV.

About this clonotype itself: Being one base from a much bigger clone, this may be a read error. The gene calls are TRBV6-2 or TRBV6-3 and TRBJ2-7; 7 bases agree with TRBD1. V trimming: 5 bases; J trimming: 9 bases; junction bases outside the gene matches: 10. This CDR3 is 13 amino acids long. Germline CDR1 is MNHEY and CDR2 is SVGEGT. Written as DNA, the CDR3 is TGTGCCAGCAGTAAAGGGACAGAGCGGCTGCAGTACTTC. It yields the protein CASSKGTERLQYF.

This clonotype occurred many times. This chain uses TRBV30 with TRBJ2-2; D is uncertain. Germline CDR1 GTSNPN, CDR2 SVGIG (reference sequence). V lost 3 bases to trimming and J lost 0 bases, with 8 bases between them. This CDR3 region has 14 residues. CDR3 residues: CAWRRGTNTGELFF. The CDR3 DNA follows: TGTGCCTGGAGACGCGGTACGAACACCGGGGAGCTGTTTTTT.

The table lists this clonotype with many counts. The chain carries TRBV11-2 and TRBJ2-1; TRBD1 matches at 9 bases. This CDR3 comprises 20 residues. Germline loops: CDR1 SGHAT, CDR2 FQNNGV. With V trimmed by 5 bases and J by 0 bases, 17 bases remained unmatched. This chain's CDR3 is CASSRRSGTGKGTSYNEQFF. The CDR3 nucleotides read TGTGCCAGCAGCCGTCGATCCGGGACAGGGAAGGGGACCTCCTACAATGAGCAGTTCTTC.

On this clonotype itself: The limits of the CDR3 on the DNA are not certain, so only TCRdb's listed CDR3 is given. This rearrangement joins TRBV19 to TRBJ2-7; the DNA was not used to check the table's D call, TRBD2. The V gene's germline CDR1 is LNHDA and CDR2 SQIVND (reference sequence). Inclusive of both ends, the CDR3 amounts to 14 amino acids. CDR3 residues: CASTSGARPYEQYF.

The rearrangement links TRBV18 to TRBJ1-1; no reliable D call. The CDR3 is 13 amino acids. Germline CDR1 is KGHSH and CDR2 is LQKENI. The V end was cut by 6 bases, the J end by 0 bases, with 8 bases between. The CDR3 region has the DNA TGTGCCAGCTCGGAGACATTGAACACTGAAGCTTTCTTT. Translation: CASSETLNTEAFF.

This chain connects TRBV15 to TRBJ1-1, with D tentatively TRBD1 (5 bases). Germline CDR1 LNHNV, CDR2 YYDKDF (reference sequence). The V end was cut by 2 bases, the J end by 4 bases, with 14 bases between. This CDR3 contains 15 residues. CDR3 amino acids: CATSRSGTPSTEAFF. In nucleotides, the CDR3 is TGTGCCACCAGCAGATCCGGGACGCCTTCCACTGAAGCTTTCTTT.

This clonotype was counted many times. The genes are TRBV30 and TRBJ2-5; TRBD2 matches at 9 bases. V shed 3 bases, J shed 5 bases, and the junction held 7 bases outside the gene matches. The germline V gene encodes CDR1 GTSNPN and CDR2 SVGIG (reference sequence). The CDR3 spans 14 residues. The CDR3 DNA reads TGTGCCTGGAGACGAGCGGGGGGCGGGGAGACCCAGTACTTC. Amino acids: CAWRRAGGGETQYF.

This clonotype was observed a handful of times. The chain employs TRBV6-1 and TRBJ1-2, with 7 bases fitting TRBD1. CDR3 length: 15 amino acids. Trimming took 7 bases from V and 0 from J; bases not matched to a gene: 8. From germline, CDR1 is MNHNS and CDR2 SASEGT. The CDR3 reads CASNLRQGANYGYTF. The DNA for the CDR3 is TGTGCCAGCAACCTCCGACAGGGAGCTAACTATGGCTACACCTTC.

This rearrangement joins TRBV28 to TRBJ1-4; 12 bases align to TRBD1. The CDR3 sequence is 16 residues long. Germline V gene sequence: CDR1 MDHEN, CDR2 SYDVKM. V trimming: 4 bases; J trimming: 7 bases; junction bases outside the gene matches: 7. Written as DNA, the CDR3 is TGTGCCAGCAGTTCGACCGGGACAGGGGGCCGTGAAAAACTGTTTTTT. It encodes CASSSTGTGGREKLFF.

The table lists this clonotype with many counts. The chain is built from TRBV7-3 and TRBJ2-1, with TRBD2 identical over 11 bases. This CDR3 has 18 residues. The V and J ends lost 1 base and 7 bases, in that order; junction bases with no gene match: 12. CDR1 is SGHTA, CDR2 FQGTGA, per germline. The CDR3 region is CASSLRGRGSGRANEQFF. The CDR3 bases are TGTGCCAGCAGCTTAAGAGGGAGGGGTAGCGGGAGGGCGAATGAGCAGTTCTTC.